Shown below are 19 T cell receptor beta chains from a single sample sequenced in a study of T cell repertoires in cytomegalovirus infection. TCRdb passed the reads through MiXCR, listing each CDR3 protein once. The sample lists around 740,000 distinct CDR3 sequences, approximately 40% occurring once. The sequenced sample was PBMCs. The receptors come from a human donor in good health (CMV status not recorded). Some clones in this sample may be carry-over from other donors' samples.

This clonotype was counted between two and nine times. V usage is TRBV6-5 and J usage is TRBJ2-1, with D possibly matching TRBD1 (7 bases). CDR1 is MNHEY, CDR2 SVGAGI, per germline. The V end lost 3 bases, the J end lost 4 bases, and 13 bases lay between the germline ends. CDR3 length: 15 amino acids. This CDR3 reads CASSYSPGGYNEQFF. In nucleotides, the CDR3 is TGTGCCAGCAGTTATTCGCCAGGGGGGTACAATGAGCAGTTCTTC.

This clonotype was seen only a few times. The chain couples TRBV19 to TRBJ2-1; tentatively, D is TRBD2 (6 bases). Deletions cut 3 bases from V and 4 bases from J, with 10 bases between. The CDR3 length is 14 residues. Germline lookup yields CDR1 LNHDA and CDR2 SQIVND (reference sequence). Here the CDR3 DNA reads TGTGCCAGTAGTATGGGACTTGTGTACAATGAGCAGTTCTTC. This gives the protein CASSMGLVYNEQFF.

The CDR3, as DNA: TGTGCCAGCAGTTTAATTTTCGGGCAGGGCGGCTATGGCTACACCTTC. Translated: CASSLIFGQGGYGYTF. The chain uses TRBV27 and TRBJ1-2, with D perhaps matching TRBD1 (5 bases). V lost 2 bases to trimming and J lost 4 bases, with 17 bases between them. Germline V gives CDR1 MNHEY, CDR2 SMNVEV (reference sequence). CDR3 length: 16 residues.

This clonotype was detected ten times or more. The V gene is TRBV7-9, the J gene TRBJ2-3; D not resolved. V was clipped by 5 bases and J by 3 bases, with 12 bases between them. Germline V gives CDR1 SEHNR, CDR2 FQNEAQ (reference sequence). CDR3 length: 14 residues. The CDR3: CASSGELRTDTQYF. CDR3 coding DNA: TGTGCCAGCAGCGGTGAATTAAGGACAGATACGCAGTATTTT. Full variable domain (outside the CDR3, taken from reference TRBV7-9 and TRBJ2-3): DTGVSQNPRHKITKRGQNVTFRCDPISEHNRLYWYRQTLGQGPEFLTYFQNEAQLEKSRLLSDRFSAERPKGSFSTLEIQRTEQGDSAMYLCASSGELRTDTQYFGPGTRLTVL.

V and J are TRBV7-2 and TRBJ2-1; D is perhaps TRBD1 (6 bases). V lost 3 bases, J lost 1 base, and 16 bases lay in between. The CDR3 runs 17 residues. Germline V gives CDR1 SGHTA, CDR2 FQGNSA. The CDR3 sequence: CASSFFPGTCSYNEQFF. The CDR3 DNA sequence: TGTGCCAGCAGCTTTTTCCCCGGGACATGTTCCTACAATGAGCAGTTCTTC.

This clonotype was counted at least ten times. The J gene is TRBJ1-4, the V gene TRBV20-1; D not resolved. The CDR3 runs to 13 residues. Germline V gene data show CDR1 as DFQATT and CDR2 as SNEGSKA (reference sequence). Trimming cost V 6 bases and J 5 bases, with 13 bases left between them. The chain's CDR3 is CSAPDGGNEKLFF. In nucleotides, the CDR3 is TGCAGTGCGCCGGACGGCGGGAATGAAAAACTGTTTTTT.

This clonotype was observed a handful of times. The V and J genes are TRBV7-2 and TRBJ2-2; D call uncertain. Germline V gives CDR1 SGHTA, CDR2 FQGNSA. The CDR3 is 16 residues long. Trimming took off 1 base at V and 0 bases at J, with 9 bases between the two ends. The CDR3 sequence is CASSLDGRPNTGELFF. The DNA for the CDR3 is TGTGCCAGCAGCTTAGATGGCAGGCCGAACACCGGGGAGCTGTTTTTT.

This chain's CDR3 is CASSLETLAGNTGELFF. The CDR3 nucleotides read TGTGCCAGCAGCTTGGAGACCCTAGCGGGGAACACCGGGGAGCTGTTTTTT. The chain carries TRBV5-4 and TRBJ2-2; 8 bases align to TRBD2. The CDR3 totals 17 residues. Unmatched junction bases numbered 5, after V lost 0 bases and J lost 1 base. Germline CDR1 SGHNT, CDR2 YYREEE (reference sequence). Full variable domain (missing parts from reference TRBV5-4 and TRBJ2-2): ETGVTQSPTHLIKTRGQQVTLRCSSQSGHNTVSWYQQALGQGPQFIFQYYREEENGRGNFPPRFSGLQFPNYSSELNVNALELDDSALYLCASSLETLAGNTGELFFGEGSRLTVL.

This clonotype was recorded a few times. The CDR3 bases are TGCGCCAGCAGCTTGCTAACAGGGGTGGACTACGAGCAGTACTTC. Encoded protein: CASSLLTGVDYEQYF. The chain uses TRBV5-1 and TRBJ2-7; 7 nucleotides agree with TRBD1. CDR3 size: 15 residues. With 1 base clipped from V and 3 bases from J, the junction kept 7 bases outside the gene matches. Looked up from germline, CDR1 is SGHRS and CDR2 is YFSETQ.

V usage is TRBV14 and J usage is TRBJ2-1, with unresolved D. The CDR3 contains 12 residues. The V and J ends lost 1 base and 9 bases respectively, with 7 bases between them. Germline V CDR1 and CDR2: SGHDN, FVKESK. The CDR3 protein is CASSQVSLEQFF. CDR3 DNA: TGTGCCAGCAGCCAAGTTAGTCTTGAGCAGTTCTTC.

The chain joins TRBV19 to TRBJ1-5; D ambiguous. The CDR3 is 14 amino acids. Per germline, CDR1 LNHDA and CDR2 SQIVND (reference sequence). The V and J ends lost 6 bases and 2 bases respectively, with 11 bases between them. CDR3: CASSRGTRNQPQHF. Here the CDR3 DNA reads TGTGCCAGTAGCCGAGGTACGCGCAATCAGCCCCAGCATTTT. Variable domain in full (rest from reference TRBV19 and TRBJ1-5): DGGITQSPKYLFRKEGQNVTLSCEQNLNHDAMYWYRQDPGQGLRLIYYSQIVNDFQKGDIAEGYSVSREKKESFPLTVTSAQKNPTAFYLCASSRGTRNQPQHFGDGTRLSIL.

The chain carries TRBV5-1 and TRBJ1-1, with 7 positions matching TRBD1. With V trimmed by 4 bases and J by 4 bases, 19 bases remained unmatched. CDR1 SGHRS and CDR2 YFSETQ come from the germline V gene. The CDR3 has 18 residues. The DNA for the CDR3 is TGCGCCAGCAGCGTATATGCTACAGGGGTTTTAGCGAGCACTGAAGCTTTCTTT. Protein: CASSVYATGVLASTEAFF.

The genes are TRBV4-3 and TRBJ1-5; TRBD1 agrees at 8 bases. CDR1 and CDR2 (germline): LGHNA, YSLEER. After removal of 3 bases from V and 6 bases from J, the junction contained 13 bases not matched to a gene. The CDR3 is 17 amino acids. CDR3 coding DNA: TGCGCCAGCAGCCATCCGGACAGGGTCTCAATGGCTCAGCCCCAGCATTTT. The encoded protein is CASSHPDRVSMAQPQHF.

This clonotype appeared once. The genes are TRBV30 and TRBJ2-7, with 9 bases that match TRBD1. Germline values: CDR1 GTSNPN, CDR2 SVGIG (reference sequence). The CDR3 is made up of 15 amino acids. V was clipped by 2 bases and J by 3 bases; unmatched bases: 8. The CDR3, as DNA: TGTGCCTGGAGTCGACCGGGACAGGGTCGCTACGAGCAGTACTTC. This gives the protein CAWSRPGQGRYEQYF.

This clonotype was recorded at least ten times. The V and J genes are TRBV12-3 or TRBV12-4 and TRBJ2-3; D is unresolved. V lost 7 bases to trimming and J lost 0 bases, with 8 bases between them. The CDR3 spans 13 residues. For the CDR3, the DNA is TGTGCCAGCAAGTCCCGGAGCACAGATACGCAGTATTTT. Protein sequence: CASKSRSTDTQYF.

This clonotype was found a few times. The rearrangement joins TRBV20-1 to TRBJ1-1, with TRBD1 identical over 7 bases. Germline trimming cut 3 bases from V and 7 bases from J; bases unmatched to any gene: 8. The CDR3 is 13 residues long. CDR1 and CDR2 (germline): DFQATT, SNEGSKA (reference sequence). CDR3 sequence (DNA): TGCAGTGCTAGCGGACTGCCAGGGGGTGAAGCTTTCTTT. Amino acids: CSASGLPGGEAFF.

The table lists this clonotype with a few counts. The chain employs TRBV7-9 and TRBJ1-1; D unresolved. Germline assignment: CDR1 SEHNR and CDR2 FQNEAQ (reference sequence). V lost 5 bases and J lost 2, with 9 bases in between. This CDR3 contains 13 residues. This CDR3 is CASSQTTNTEAFF. The CDR3 DNA is TGTGCCAGCAGCCAGACGACTAACACTGAAGCTTTCTTT.

This rearrangement joins TRBV11-2 to TRBJ2-1; possibly TRBD2 for D (7 bases). The CDR3 consists of 14 residues. Germline loops: CDR1 SGHAT, CDR2 FQNNGV. The V gene lost 0 bases and the J gene lost 10 bases, with 13 bases spanning the gap. In DNA, the CDR3 is TGTGCCAGCAGCTTAGAGCGGGGGCCGTCAGAGCAGTTCTTC. It is translated as CASSLERGPSEQFF.

Concerning this clonotype itself: A single base separates this from a much larger clone, so it may be a read error. The chain combines TRBV7-6 with TRBJ2-6; TRBD1 matches at 11 bases. The CDR3 runs to 19 residues. V shed 2 bases, J shed 5 bases, and the junction held 11 bases outside the gene matches. Germline lookup yields CDR1 SGHVS and CDR2 FNYEAQ. The CDR3 DNA is TGTGCCAGCAGCTTATTCCCTTGGACAGGGGGCAATAGGGCCAACGTCCTGACTTTC. As protein: CASSLFPWTGGNRANVLTF.